Listed below are T cell receptor beta chains from one sample, sequenced in a study of blood T cell repertoires in COVID-19. TCRdb keeps only in-frame clones here, not all; method: immunoSEQ multiplex PCR. Among approximately 44,000 clones listed, approximately 90% were seen once. Input material: peripheral blood. Receptor source: a man aged 50 to 59 with COVID-19, enrolled during active disease. Each CDR3 is given with its conserved first and last residue. D genes are given only for firm matches. A clone size is listed for some rows: how often the clone was seen (once, few, many), or a class if it is expanded.

>TRBD2|NA|TRBV15|13|TRBJ2-1
CATGAGGGNEQFF
TGTGCCACCGGTGCGGGAGGTGGAAATGAGCAGTTCTTC
>TRBD2|NA|TRBV6-1|15|TRBJ2-3
CASSGGLAGEDTQYF
TGTGCCAGCAGTGGGGGACTAGCGGGAGAAGATACGCAGTATTTT
>TRBD1|NA|TRBV4-2|13|TRBJ2-3
CASSHTGDDTQYF
TGTGCCAGCAGCCATACAGGGGATGATACGCAGTATTTT
>NA|NA|TRBV5-4|16|TRBJ2-2
CASSLRMSGGTGELFF
TGTGCCAGCAGCTTGAGGATGTCCGGGGGCACCGGGGAGCTGTTTTTT
>NA|NA|TRBV21-1|14|TRBJ2-5
CASSKHRGWETQYF
TGTGCCAGCAGCAAACACAGGGGATGGGAGACCCAGTACTTC
>TRBD2|NA|TRBV11-2|17|TRBJ2-2
CASSLLSGRANTGELFF
TGTGCCAGCAGCTTACTTAGCGGGAGGGCCAACACCGGGGAGCTGTTTTTT
>TRBD1|NA|TRBV4-1|18|TRBJ2-6
CASSQPGTGFSGANVLTF
TGCGCCAGCAGCCAACCCGGGACAGGGTTCTCTGGGGCCAACGTCCTGACTTTC
>TRBD1|NA|TRBV5-1|15|TRBJ1-5
CASSLTGGDNQPQHF
TGCGCCAGCAGCTTGACAGGGGGCGACAATCAGCCCCAGCATTTT
>TRBD1|NA|TRBV5-6|16|TRBJ2-3
CASSLGGQANTDTQYF
TGTGCCAGCAGCTTGGGTGGACAGGCAAACACAGATACGCAGTATTTT
>NA|NA|TRBV6-5|15|TRBJ2-4
CASSRGQKAKNIQYF
TGTGCCAGCAGCCGCGGACAGAAAGCCAAAAACATTCAGTACTTC
>TRBD2|once|TRBV7-2|16|TRBJ2-7
CASSQEGLAGSYEQYF
TGTGCCAGCAGCCAAGAGGGACTAGCGGGATCATACGAGCAGTACTTC
>NA|once|TRBV12-3/TRBV12-4|12|TRBJ2-7
CASSSVVYEQYF
TGTGCCAGCAGCTCGGTGGTCTACGAGCAGTACTTC
>TRBD2|NA|TRBV5-6|14|TRBJ2-7
CASSSLAGYYEQYF
TGTGCCAGCAGCTCCTTAGCGGGTTACTACGAGCAGTACTTC
>NA|NA|TRBV14|18|TRBJ2-3
CASSQDIGLEGGTDTQYF
TGTGCCAGCAGCCAAGATATTGGACTAGAGGGGGGAACAGATACGCAGTATTTT
>NA|NA|TRBV3-1/TRBV3-2|13|TRBJ2-1
CASSQALGTEGFF
TGTGCCAGCAGCCAAGCCCTAGGGACGGAGGGGTTCTTC
>NA|NA|TRBV9|14|TRBJ2-5
CASSVDGIGETQYF
TGTGCCAGCAGCGTAGACGGGATTGGGGAGACCCAGTACTTC
>NA|NA|TRBV19|15|TRBJ2-1
CAAGGQGGAINEQFF
TGTGCCGCAGGAGGCCAAGGAGGGGCCATCAATGAGCAGTTCTTC
>TRBD2|NA|TRBV20-1|11|TRBJ2-3
CRAASGDTQYF
TGCAGAGCGGCTAGCGGAGATACGCAGTATTTT
>NA|NA|TRBV18|12|TRBJ1-4
CASSPGGEKLFF
TGTGCCAGCTCCCCCGGGGGGGAAAAACTGTTTTTT
>TRBD2|NA|TRBV7-3|16|TRBJ2-3
CASSSGLAGGLDTQYF
TGTGCCAGCAGCTCGGGACTAGCGGGAGGGCTTGATACGCAGTATTTT
>NA|once|TRBV12-3/TRBV12-4|13|TRBJ1-2
CASRPIQLKGYTF
TGTGCCAGCAGACCAATTCAACTCAAGGGCTACACCTTC
>NA|NA|TRBV5-1|18|TRBJ2-3
CASSLFSNLGQTTDTQYF
TGCGCCAGCAGCTTGTTCAGTAATTTAGGACAGACCACAGATACGCAGTATTTT
>NA|NA|TRBV30|10|TRBJ1-2
CAWSAGSDTF
TGTGCCTGGAGTGCAGGCTCAGACACCTTC
>NA|NA|TRBV4-3|14|TRBJ1-1
CASSQVGGGTEAFF
TGCGCCAGCAGCCAAGTGGGGGGAGGCACTGAAGCTTTCTTT
>TRBD1|NA|TRBV28|14|TRBJ1-4
CASSRTGPNEKLFF
TGTGCCAGCAGTAGGACAGGGCCTAATGAAAAACTGTTTTTT
>TRBD2|NA|TRBV19|14|TRBJ2-1
CASSIVLAGAWQFF
TGTGCCAGTAGTATTGTCCTAGCGGGAGCTTGGCAGTTCTTC
>TRBD1|NA|TRBV5-1|16|TRBJ2-5
CASSLGGDRGWETQYF
TGCGCCAGCAGCTTGGGAGGAGACAGGGGCTGGGAGACCCAGTACTTC
>TRBD2|NA|TRBV4-1|16|TRBJ2-7
CASSQGSGLAGYEQYF
TGCGCCAGCAGCCAAGGTTCCGGACTAGCGGGCTACGAGCAGTACTTC
>TRBD1|NA|TRBV7-9|15|TRBJ2-7
CATSSFRDRGYEQYF
TGTGCCACGAGTTCTTTCCGGGACAGGGGCTACGAGCAGTACTTC
>NA|NA|TRBV12-3/TRBV12-4|13|TRBJ1-2
CASSLTANYGYTF
TGTGCCAGCAGTTTAACAGCTAACTATGGCTACACCTTC
>NA|NA|TRBV21-1|14|TRBJ1-6
CASSKDRSNSPLHF
TGTGCCAGCAGCAAGGACAGGTCAAATTCACCCCTCCACTTT
>TRBD1|once|TRBV27|19|TRBJ2-7
CASSLSGPGQGGLWYEQYF
TGTGCCAGCAGTTTATCAGGGCCGGGACAGGGAGGGTTATGGTACGAGCAGTACTTC
>NA|NA|TRBV4-3|17|TRBJ2-3
CASSQDPRTPSTDTQYF
TGCGCCAGCAGCCAAGATCCTCGGACACCTAGCACAGATACGCAGTATTTT
>NA|NA|TRBV27|13|TRBJ1-1
CASSLGATSEAFF
TGTGCCAGCAGTTTAGGAGCAACCTCTGAAGCTTTCTTT
>TRBD1|NA|TRBV19|15|TRBJ1-2
CASATTGAINYGYTF
TGTGCCAGTGCAACAACAGGGGCGATTAACTATGGCTACACCTTC
>TRBD1|NA|TRBV5-1|17|TRBJ1-2
CASSLSVLGGGPYGYTF
TGCGCCAGCAGCCTCTCTGTTTTAGGGGGCGGCCCCTATGGCTACACCTTC
>NA|NA|TRBV29-1|13|TRBJ1-2
CSVVRDGGYGYTF
TGCAGCGTGGTCCGGGACGGGGGATATGGCTACACCTTC
>TRBD2|NA|TRBV2|13|TRBJ2-7
CASSPGLVYEQYF
TGTGCCAGCAGTCCGGGACTAGTTTACGAGCAGTACTTC